This TCR beta chain was profiled in a study of T-cell memory formation after mild COVID-19. Study results and caveats: Among contracting clones, CD4+ were mainly CM/EM and CD8+ enriched in EMRA.

This clonotype was detected many times. What it recognizes is unknown. One entry per CDR3 protein results from TCRdb running MiXCR on the 5' RACE reads. Counted here are 130,000 to 150,000 distinct CDR3 sequences, less than 20% occurring once; the ten biggest clones make up around 2.4%. The V gene lost 8 bases and the J gene lost 2 bases, with 17 bases spanning the gap. CDR3 length: 14 amino acids. The V gene's germline CDR1 is SGHRS and CDR2 YFSETQ. The sequence derives from an adult woman who had mild COVID-19 (a few samples of this study predate the infection). Cell type and time point are not known. The rearrangement links TRBV5-1 to TRBJ2-7; D not certain. Sequenced input: PBMCs or a T cell subset sorted from them (not recorded which). CDR3 sequence (DNA): TGCGCCAGTCCTCTGTTCCCCAGACCCTACGAGCAGTACTTC. Translation gives CASPLFPRPYEQYF.